Each of the 23 T cell receptor beta chains below was sequenced from the same sample in a study of OX40 agonist ivuxolimab in advanced cancers. The method behind the library was the immunoSEQ multiplex PCR assay. TCRdb mirrors the immuneACCESS table, restricted to in-frame sequences. Some clones are absent from its copies; in checked studies, under half trace to an unresolved V gene, and the reason for the others is unknown. The sample table lists about 130,000 clones, around 92% of them with a count of one. The top ten clonotypes cover under 0.85% of the sample. Source: CD4+ or CD8+ T cells sorted from blood, taken in a trial of the OX40 agonist ivuxolimab. All receptors come from an adult with an advanced solid tumor such as melanoma, head and neck, liver or kidney cancer.

The V call is TRBV2, the J call TRBJ1-2; D remains ambiguous. The CDR3 runs 14 residues. Trimming shortened V by 3 bases and J by 7 bases, and 15 bases separated the two germline ends. Germline CDR1 SNHLY, CDR2 FYNNEI. CDR3 sequence reads: CASSESGEGIGYTF. CDR3 in DNA: TGTGCCAGCAGTGAGTCCGGGGAAGGTATTGGCTACACCTTC.

The V gene is TRBV30, the J gene TRBJ1-2; D gene unclear. The germline CDR1 and CDR2 sequences are GTSNPN and SVGIG (reference sequence). This CDR3 contains 12 residues. Between the trimmed V and J ends, which lost 5 bases and 4 bases, there was a span of 11 bases. CDR3 nucleotides: TGTGCCTGGCTCGGGGTAGCCTATGGCTACACCTTC. Translated, it gives CAWLGVAYGYTF.

Comments on this clone: The identical CDR3 is also encoded by other nucleotide sequences in the sample. The chain combines TRBV19 with TRBJ1-1; no reliable D call. Germline V gene sequence: CDR1 LNHDA, CDR2 SQIVND (reference sequence). This CDR3 region has 13 residues. V shed 3 bases and J shed 1 base, with 6 bases lying between them. CDR3 sequence reads: CASSIRGNTEAFF. CDR3 nucleotide sequence: TGTGCCAGTAGTATCAGAGGGAACACTGAAGCTTTCTTT. Full variable domain (remainder filled in from reference TRBV19 and TRBJ1-1): DGGITQSPKYLFRKEGQNVTLSCEQNLNHDAMYWYRQDPGQGLRLIYYSQIVNDFQKGDIAEGYSVSREKKESFPLTVTSAQKNPTAFYLCASSIRGNTEAFFGQGTRLTVV.

The J gene is TRBJ2-7, the V gene TRBV28, with D perhaps given as TRBD1 or TRBD2 (6 bases each). The CDR3 spans 15 residues. V dropped 7 bases and J dropped 2 bases, with 18 bases sitting between them. The germline V gene encodes CDR1 MDHEN and CDR2 SYDVKM. The CDR3 DNA is TGTGCCAGCAAGGGGGGCGGGGACGGTCCCTACGAGCAGTACTTC. It encodes CASKGGGDGPYEQYF.

This clone was seen once. This CDR3 is CSVAQSTSGAETQYF. The CDR3 bases are TGCAGCGTCGCCCAATCCACTAGCGGAGCGGAGACCCAGTACTTC. The chain links TRBV29-1 to TRBJ2-5, with 8 bases matching TRBD2. The CDR3 consists of 15 residues. CDR1 is SQVTM and CDR2 is ANQGSEA in the germline V gene. The V segment lost 6 bases and the J segment 5 bases; nucleotides outside the gene matches: 14.

V and J are TRBV6-1 and TRBJ1-4; 7 bases agree with TRBD1. V gave up 7 bases and J gave up 1 base; unmatched junction bases: 3. In germline, CDR1 is MNHNS, CDR2 SASEGT. The CDR3 is 14 residues long. The CDR3 DNA follows: TGTGCCAGCACTAGGGACAGAACTAATGAAAAACTGTTTTTT. This translates into CASTRDRTNEKLFF.

The chain uses TRBV27 and TRBJ1-3; 12 bases agree with TRBD1. Germline V lookup: CDR1 MNHEY, CDR2 SMNVEV (reference sequence). There are 16 residues in the CDR3. V shed 6 bases, J shed 0 bases, and the junction held 3 bases outside the gene matches. CDR3 in amino acids: CASRGTGGFSGNTIYF. Here the CDR3 DNA reads TGTGCCAGCAGGGGGACAGGGGGCTTCTCTGGAAACACCATATATTTT.

This clone was seen a handful of times. The J gene is TRBJ1-5, the V gene TRBV2; maybe TRBD1 (5 bases). CDR3 length equals 13 residues. The germline gives CDR1 SNHLY, CDR2 FYNNEI. V gave up 7 bases and J gave up 7 bases, with 14 bases separating them. CDR3 residues: CASTGEREQPQHF. The CDR3 bases are TGTGCCAGCACGGGGGAGAGGGAACAGCCCCAGCATTTT.

The V and J genes are TRBV7-2 and TRBJ2-5, with unresolved D. The length of the CDR3 is 15 residues. The germline V gene encodes CDR1 SGHTA and CDR2 FQGNSA. Trimming removed 0 bases at V and 1 base at J, with 9 bases between. The CDR3 DNA reads as TGTGCCAGCAGCTTAGCGAGGCAGGTCCAAGAGACCCAGTACTTC. Residues: CASSLARQVQETQYF. Complete variable domain (other parts from reference TRBV7-2 and TRBJ2-5): GAGVSQSPSNKVTEKGKDVELRCDPISGHTALYWYRQSLGQGLEFLIYFQGNSAPDKSGLPSDRFSAERTGGSVSTLTIQRTQQEDSAVYLCASSLARQVQETQYFGPGTRLLVL.

The chain links TRBV9 to TRBJ1-2, with D possibly being TRBD1 (5 bases). This CDR3 spans 18 amino acids. From germline, CDR1 is SGDLS and CDR2 YYNGEE. V was shortened by 3 bases and J by 0 bases, with 21 bases between the two germline ends. Written as DNA, the CDR3 is TGTGCCAGCAGCGAACCGCGGGACCCCACAATATCTAACTATGGCTACACCTTC. Translation: CASSEPRDPTISNYGYTF.

The chain combines TRBV5-6 with TRBJ2-7; D is unclear. The germline V and J ends were trimmed by 0 bases and 2 bases, with 12 bases remaining between them. The CDR3 sequence is 15 residues long. Per germline, CDR1 SGHDT and CDR2 YYEEEE. The CDR3 DNA is TGTGCCAGCAGCTTGGAGGTGGTCGGAACCTACGAGCAGTACTTC. Protein product: CASSLEVVGTYEQYF.

The V gene is TRBV14, the J gene TRBJ2-2; D call uncertain. Trimming removed 0 bases from V and 6 bases from J, with 2 bases in between. Germline V gives CDR1 SGHDN, CDR2 FVKESK. The CDR3 is 12 amino acids. The CDR3 DNA reads as TGTGCCAGCAGCCAAGATGCCGGGGAGCTGTTTTTT. Translated: CASSQDAGELFF.

The chain couples TRBV7-9 to TRBJ1-1, with 7 bases identical to TRBD1. The CDR3 consists of 15 residues. Germline V gene data show CDR1 as SEHNR and CDR2 as FQNEAQ (reference sequence). After removal of 5 bases from V and 2 bases from J, the junction contained 8 bases not matched to a gene. The CDR3 DNA is TGTGCCAGCAGCGCCTCGACAGGGTATAACACTGAAGCTTTCTTT. Translation: CASSASTGYNTEAFF.

The chain carries TRBV15 and TRBJ2-7; 8 nucleotides line up with TRBD2. V gave up 5 bases and J gave up 2 bases; unmatched junction bases: 8. CDR1 is LNHNV, CDR2 YYDKDF, per germline (reference sequence). The CDR3 totals 15 residues. The CDR3 protein is CATSPRGGLPYEQYF. In DNA form, the CDR3 reads TGTGCCACCAGCCCCCGGGGGGGATTGCCCTACGAGCAGTACTTC.

The gene calls are TRBV5-8 and TRBJ1-2; possible D gene TRBD1, 5 bases. The CDR3 sequence is 14 residues long. Germline CDR1 SGHTS, CDR2 YDEGEE. Deletions cut 8 bases from V and 1 base from J, with 15 bases between. CDR3 sequence reads: CASDTGARNYGYTF. CDR3 sequence (DNA): TGTGCCAGTGACACCGGGGCGCGTAACTATGGCTACACCTTC.

This clone has only a few counts. V is TRBV5-1 and J is TRBJ2-5, with a possible D match to TRBD1 (5 bases). This CDR3 has 14 residues. Looked up from germline, CDR1 is SGHRS and CDR2 is YFSETQ. V lost 4 bases and J lost 4, with 14 bases in between. The DNA for the CDR3 is TGCGCCAGCAGCATCTCAGGGTCAGGAGAGACCCAGTACTTC. Translation: CASSISGSGETQYF.

The chain combines TRBV28 with TRBJ2-3; D gene unclear. V lost 6 bases and J lost 3, with 7 bases in between. Germline values: CDR1 MDHEN, CDR2 SYDVKM. This CDR3 spans 12 amino acids. Here the CDR3 reads CASSSETDTQYF. CDR3 in DNA: TGTGCCAGCAGCTCGGAGACAGATACGCAGTATTTT.

Remarks on this clone: The sample holds other DNA sequences that translate to the same CDR3. The chain carries TRBV27 and TRBJ1-6; D remains unclear. Germline V gene data show CDR1 as MNHEY and CDR2 as SMNVEV (reference sequence). CDR3 length equals 16 residues. V lost 3 bases and J lost 0, with 9 bases in between. CDR3 protein: CASSLRGSSYNSPLHF. CDR3 in DNA: TGTGCCAGCAGTTTGCGGGGAAGCTCCTATAATTCACCCCTCCACTTT.

The V and J genes are TRBV19 and TRBJ1-5, with D possibly being TRBD1 (6 bases). Germline V gene data show CDR1 as LNHDA and CDR2 as SQIVND (reference sequence). The V end was cut by 3 bases, the J end by 6 bases, with 15 bases between. The CDR3 is made up of 15 amino acids. The CDR3 DNA is TGTGCCAGTAGTATGTCAGGGGCAAGCGGTCAGCCCCAGCATTTT. Translated, it gives CASSMSGASGQPQHF.

The chain employs TRBV28 and TRBJ2-7; 7 nucleotides align to TRBD2. The V gene end was trimmed by 3 bases and the J gene end by 4 bases; junction bases not matched to a gene: 6. CDR1 is MDHEN, CDR2 SYDVKM, per germline. The CDR3 is 14 amino acids. The CDR3 DNA reads as TGTGCCAGCAGTTTTAGCGGGTTTGATTACGAGCAGTACTTC. Its protein product is CASSFSGFDYEQYF.

The V call is TRBV2, the J call TRBJ2-1; 9 nucleotides line up with TRBD2. Germline loops: CDR1 SNHLY, CDR2 FYNNEI. V lost 7 bases and J lost 7; bases outside the gene matches: 14. The CDR3 length is 16 residues. The CDR3 loop is CASKGGLAGFRNEQFF. The CDR3 DNA is TGTGCCAGCAAGGGGGGGCTAGCGGGATTCAGGAATGAGCAGTTCTTC.

The chain carries TRBV5-1 and TRBJ1-1, with D possibly being TRBD1 (6 bases). The V gene's germline CDR1 is SGHRS and CDR2 YFSETQ. This CDR3 region has 14 residues. V dropped 5 bases and J dropped 1 base, with 12 bases sitting between them. The CDR3 DNA reads as TGCGCCAGCAGTGAACAGGGCACGAACACTGAAGCTTTCTTT. Amino acid sequence: CASSEQGTNTEAFF.

This chain uses TRBV6-6 with TRBJ2-1, with 7 positions matching TRBD1. Germline V gene data show CDR1 as MNHNY and CDR2 as SVGAGI (reference sequence). V shed 10 bases, J shed 3 bases, and the junction held 9 bases outside the gene matches. CDR3 length equals 14 residues. Here the CDR3 DNA reads TGTGCCATTTCAACGACAGGGAACTACAATGAGCAGTTCTTC. Amino acid sequence: CAISTTGNYNEQFF.